This entry lists 3 T cell receptor beta chains sequenced from one sample in a study of T cells in Graves' hyperthyroidism and ophthalmopathy. What was amplified from RNA transcripts were TCR beta CDR3 regions. Carried out on the TCR CDR3, a first-round RT-PCR used the HTBI primer set. TCRdb re-called the multiplex PCR reads through MiXCR, storing one row per CDR3 protein. Altogether roughly 700,000 distinct CDR3 sequences are present, 35% being singletons, with the ten largest covering around 29%. Sequencing was done on a sample of blood. All receptors derive from a woman between 35 and 50 years old with Graves' hyperthyroidism.

This clonotype was seen ten or more times. V usage is TRBV7-2 and J usage is TRBJ1-6, with D tentatively TRBD1 (5 bases). Trimming stripped 2 bases from V and 2 bases from J, with 10 bases between. The CDR3 sequence is 16 residues long. Germline CDR1 and CDR2: SGHTA and FQGNSA. The CDR3 DNA sequence: TGTGCCAGCAGCTTAACGGGGGATCCCTATAATTCACCCCTCCACTTT. It specifies CASSLTGDPYNSPLHF. The full variable domain, rest sourced from reference TRBV7-2 and TRBJ1-6, is GAGVSQSPSNKVTEKGKDVELRCDPISGHTALYWYRQSLGQGLEFLIYFQGNSAPDKSGLPSDRFSAERTGGSVSTLTIQRTQQEDSAVYLCASSLTGDPYNSPLHFGNGTRLTVT.

This clonotype was counted only a few times. CDR3 amino acids: CAGLKPNNSPLHF. The CDR3 nucleotides are TGTGCCGGGCTCAAACCGAATAATTCACCCCTCCACTTT. The V and J genes are TRBV2 and TRBJ1-6; D unclear. The V gene's germline CDR1 is SNHLY and CDR2 FYNNEI. The CDR3 extends over 13 amino acids. V lost 11 bases, J lost 5 bases, and 13 bases lay in between. The full variable domain, in which reference TRBV2 and TRBJ1-6 provide the parts outside the CDR3, is EPEVTQTPSHQVTQMGQEVILRCVPISNHLYFYWYRQILGQKVEFLVSFYNNEISEKSEIFDDQFSVERPDGSNFTLKIRSTKLEDSAMYFCAGLKPNNSPLHFGNGTRLTVT.

This clonotype came up a few times. This chain uses TRBV12-3 or TRBV12-4 with TRBJ1-4; no clear D. The V and J ends lost 1 base and 1 base respectively, with 10 bases between them. The CDR3 is 16 amino acids. CDR3 in amino acids: CASSLGLGKTNEKLFF. The CDR3, as DNA: TGTGCCAGCAGTTTAGGGTTGGGAAAAACTAATGAAAAACTGTTTTTT.